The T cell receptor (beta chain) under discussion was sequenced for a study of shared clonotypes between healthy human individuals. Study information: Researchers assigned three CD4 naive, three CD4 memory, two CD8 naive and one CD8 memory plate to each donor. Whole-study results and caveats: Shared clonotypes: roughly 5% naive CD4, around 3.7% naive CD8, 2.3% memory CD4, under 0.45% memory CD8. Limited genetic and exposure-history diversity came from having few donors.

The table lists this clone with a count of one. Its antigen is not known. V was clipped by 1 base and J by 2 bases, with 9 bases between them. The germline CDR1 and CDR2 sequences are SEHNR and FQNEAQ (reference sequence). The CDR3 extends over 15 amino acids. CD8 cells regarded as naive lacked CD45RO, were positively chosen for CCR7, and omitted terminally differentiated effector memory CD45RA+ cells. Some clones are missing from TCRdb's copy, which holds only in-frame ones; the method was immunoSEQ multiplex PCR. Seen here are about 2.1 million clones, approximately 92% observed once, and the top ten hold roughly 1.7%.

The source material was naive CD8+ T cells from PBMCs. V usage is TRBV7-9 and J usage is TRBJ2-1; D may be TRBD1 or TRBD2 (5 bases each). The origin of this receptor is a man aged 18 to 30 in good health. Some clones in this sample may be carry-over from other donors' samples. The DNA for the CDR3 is TGTGCCAGCAGCTTAGGGGGACCTACCTACAATGAGCAGTTCTTC. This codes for CASSLGGPTYNEQFF.